Each of the 27 T cell receptor delta chains below was sequenced from the same sample in a study of gamma-delta chains in newborns, infants, children. TCRdb called clones from the reads again using CATT. This table holds around 8,000 delta-chain clones, 1.5% to 2% found once. The specimen was blood. Source of these receptors: a child who was a newborn, infant or young child, either healthy, febrile or measles-vaccinated (not recorded which).

Points on this clone: An end of the junction does not agree with germline; a read error may underlie this. J is TRDJ1 and V is TRDV1, with 9 bases lining up with TRDD3. The CDR3 has 27 residues. Germline V gene lookup returns CDR1 TSWWSYY and CDR2 QGS. The CDR3 region has the DNA TGTGCTCTTGGGGAACGTGGAAATCACATCCTACAATTAGAAGGTGGGGGATATTTGATGTACACCGATAAACCCATCTTT. It encodes CALGERGNHILQLEGGGYLMYTDKPIF.

For this clone: This may be a read error: a much more frequent sequence differs by one nucleotide. Other DNA sequences within the sample encode an identical CDR3. The CDR3 nucleotides read TGTGCTCTTGGGGACATTTCCTTTCTGGGGGATACGCGGACTGATAAACTCATCTTT. Protein product: CALGDISFLGDTRTDKLIF. This chain joins TRDV1 and TRDJ1, with TRDD3 matching 12 bases. From germline, CDR1 is TSWWSYY and CDR2 QGS. Losses at the gene ends were 3 bases for V and 5 bases for J; bases not matched to a gene: 16. The CDR3 runs 19 residues.

This clone was seen more than once but under ten times. TCRdb's protein sequence differs at residue 4 from the translated DNA; the protein presented here follows the DNA. The genes are TRDV1 and TRDJ1, with 9 bases fitting TRDD3. The V segment lost 9 bases and the J segment 1 base; nucleotides outside the gene matches: 24. The CDR3 runs 20 residues. Germline V gene sequence: CDR1 TSWWSYY, CDR2 QGS. CDR3 loop: CALRKLTGGHGRECTDKLIF. DNA of the CDR3: TGTGCTCTGAGAAAACTTACTGGGGGACACGGAAGGGAATGCACCGATAAACTCATCTTT.

Concerning this clone: This likely stems from a read error, as it lies one base from a far larger clone. Other DNA sequences within the sample encode an identical CDR3. CDR3: CACDTVGGYTDKLIF. The CDR3 region has the DNA TGTGCCTGCGACACCGTGGGGGGATACACCGATAAACTCATCTTT. The rearrangement joins TRDV2 to TRDJ1; 7 bases fit TRDD3. CDR1 and CDR2 (germline): GEAIGNYY, EKD. CDR3 length equals 15 residues.

This clone was picked up a small number of times. This may arise from a read error, as a much more abundant clone is one base away. The sample carries other DNA sequences with the same CDR3. The rearrangement links TRDV1 to TRDJ3, with 12 bases lining up with TRDD3. Germline V gene lookup returns CDR1 TSWWSYY and CDR2 QGS. This CDR3 comprises 19 residues. The chain's CDR3 is CALGATGGYPGWDTRQMFF. The CDR3 DNA is TGTGCCCTTGGGGCAACTGGGGGATACCCCGGCTGGGACACCCGACAGATGTTTTTC.

This clone was detected a few times. TCRdb has a much larger clone's protein, which differs at residue 4 from the translation of this DNA, likely because of a read error; what is shown is the protein translated from the DNA. V is TRDV1 and J is TRDJ1; 8 nucleotides align to TRDD2. CDR3 size: 17 residues. Germline V gene data show CDR1 as TSWWSYY and CDR2 as QGS. Here the CDR3 reads CALRELPTRGGTDKLIF. CDR3 coding DNA: TGTGCTCTTAGGGAACTTCCTACGAGGGGGGGCACCGATAAACTCATCTTT.

In regard to this clone: The protein TCRdb gives is from a much larger clone and does not agree with this DNA's translation at residue 11, likely a read error; the protein shown here comes from the DNA. This chain joins TRDV2 and TRDJ1, with TRDD3 identical over 8 bases. V was clipped by 1 base and J by 3 bases; unmatched bases: 18. CDR3 length: 19 amino acids. CDR1 GEAIGNYY and CDR2 EKD come from the germline V gene. The CDR3 spells CACDTSEDWGVLGSDKLIF. The CDR3 nucleotides are TGTGCCTGTGACACTTCGGAAGACTGGGGGGTACTTGGATCCGATAAACTCATCTTT.

With regard to this clone: TCRdb lists the protein of a much larger clone for this DNA, which differs at residue 9, so this is likely a read error; the protein given here is translated from the DNA itself. V and J are TRDV2 and TRDJ3, with 8 bases that match TRDD3. This CDR3 region has 20 residues. From germline, CDR1 is GEAIGNYY and CDR2 EKD. J was trimmed by 3 bases and V by 3 bases; bases with no gene match: 15. As DNA, the CDR3 is TGTGCCTGTGACCCCTTGGGGGATGCGAAGAGTCTCTGGGACACCCGACAGATGTTTTTC. Protein: CACDPLGDAKSLWDTRQMFF.

This chain connects TRDV1 to TRDJ1; 10 nucleotides align to TRDD3. CDR1 is TSWWSYY and CDR2 is QGS in the germline V gene. After removal of 3 bases from V and 0 bases from J, the junction contained 19 bases not matched to a gene. This CDR3 is built from 21 residues. CDR3 protein: CALGELIPPLLGDLYTDKLIF. The CDR3 DNA reads as TGTGCTCTTGGGGAGTTGATTCCTCCCTTACTGGGGGATCTGTACACCGATAAACTCATCTTT.

This clone was seen a handful of times. Possible read error: a much larger clone is one base away. Other DNA variants within this sample encode the same CDR3. This chain connects TRDV2 to TRDJ3; 9 nucleotides agree with TRDD3. V shed 0 bases, J shed 0 bases, and the junction held 5 bases outside the gene matches. The germline CDR1 and CDR2 sequences are GEAIGNYY and EKD. CDR3 length equals 19 residues. As DNA, the CDR3 is TGTGCCTGTGACACCGCCGGGGGATACAGCTCCTGGGACACCCGACAGATGTTTTTC. It codes for CACDTAGGYSSWDTRQMFF.

Note on this clone: TCRdb lists the protein of a much larger clone for this DNA, which differs at residue 8, so this is likely a read error; the protein given here is translated from the DNA itself. The chain combines TRDV1 with TRDJ1; D unresolved. The CDR3 is made up of 15 amino acids. CDR1 and CDR2 (germline): TSWWSYY, QGS. V was shortened by 2 bases and J by 2 bases, with 12 bases between the two germline ends. The CDR3 is CALGERSRTTDKLIF. In DNA form, the CDR3 reads TGTGCTCTTGGGGAAAGGTCACGTACGACCGATAAACTCATCTTT.

The table lists this clone with a few counts. A much larger clone sits a single nucleotide away, making a read error possible. The same CDR3 also results from other DNA sequences found in this sample. V gene TRDV1 combines with J gene TRDJ1; 7 bases agree with TRDD3. Germline V gives CDR1 TSWWSYY, CDR2 QGS. V trimming: 0 bases; J trimming: 1 base; junction bases outside the gene matches: 14. The CDR3 loop spans 19 amino acids. CDR3: CALGELLSVTGATTDKLIF. In DNA, the CDR3 is TGTGCTCTTGGGGAACTTCTTTCGGTTACTGGGGCCACCACCGATAAACTCATCTTT.

This clone qualifies as medium-sized (0.01 to 0.1%). The V and J genes are TRDV2 and TRDJ3, with TRDD3 matching over 8 bases. J gave up 0 bases and V 2 bases, and 2 bases lay outside the gene matches. This CDR3 region has 17 residues. From germline, CDR1 is GEAIGNYY and CDR2 EKD. The CDR3 DNA sequence: TGTGCCTGTGACATACTGGGGGGCTCCTGGGACACCCGACAGATGTTTTTC. Its translation is CACDILGGSWDTRQMFF.

Within the sample, this clone is medium-sized. Other DNA sequences in the same sample also yield this CDR3. The V gene is TRDV1, the J gene TRDJ1; the match to TRDD2 covers 7 bases. J gave up 1 base and V 4 bases, and 15 bases lay outside the gene matches. The CDR3 extends over 18 amino acids. The germline V gene has CDR1 TSWWSYY and CDR2 QGS. CDR3 amino acids: CALGGVPTSTPLTDKLIF. CDR3 bases: TGTGCTCTTGGGGGGGTTCCTACGAGTACTCCACTCACCGATAAACTCATCTTT.

This clone is medium-sized (0.01 to 0.1%). The V call is TRDV2, the J call TRDJ3; D may be TRDD3 (5 bases). This CDR3 comprises 21 residues. Trimming removed 2 bases at V and 0 bases at J, with 22 bases between. Germline V lookup: CDR1 GEAIGNYY, CDR2 EKD. The CDR3 loop is CACDSPSGGFWSSWDTRQMFF. In DNA, the CDR3 is TGTGCCTGTGACAGCCCCTCCGGGGGGTTTTGGAGCTCCTGGGACACCCGACAGATGTTTTTC.

This clone was seen only a few times. The gene calls are TRDV1 and TRDJ1; tentatively, D is TRDD2 (6 bases). V lost 5 bases, J lost 2 bases, and 24 bases lay in between. Germline loops: CDR1 TSWWSYY, CDR2 QGS. There are 18 residues in the CDR3. In nucleotides, the CDR3 is TGTGCTCTTGGGAACTTCCTCCCGCGGATCTTGGGGACCGATAAACTCATCTTT. This sequence encodes CALGNFLPRILGTDKLIF.

In its sample, this clone is medium-sized. A far larger clone is one nucleotide away, so this likely arose from a read error. V and J are TRDV2 and TRDJ3; 7 bases align to TRDD3. Germline values: CDR1 GEAIGNYY, CDR2 EKD. This CDR3 comprises 16 residues. CDR3 in amino acids: CACDWGSSWDARQMFF. The CDR3 bases are TGTGCCTGTGACTGGGGGAGCTCCTGGGACGCCCGACAGATGTTTTTC.

The chain joins TRDV1 to TRDJ1; 8 nucleotides agree with TRDD3. This CDR3 contains 22 residues. J was trimmed by 1 base and V by 1 base; bases with no gene match: 23. Germline CDR1 reads TSWWSYY; CDR2 reads QGS. The CDR3 spells CALGEPFLRLGYGLSGTDKLIF. In nucleotides, the CDR3 is TGTGCTCTTGGGGAACCCTTTCTACGGCTGGGATACGGTCTTTCGGGCACCGATAAACTCATCTTT.

The sample holds a few counts of this clone. It is likely a read error: a sequence one base away is far more abundant. This sample also contains other DNA sequences that code for the same CDR3. This rearrangement joins TRDV2 to TRDJ3; 9 bases align to TRDD3. The trim removed 0 bases at V and 1 base at J, leaving 6 bases unmatched. The germline gives CDR1 GEAIGNYY, CDR2 EKD. The CDR3 is 19 residues long. The CDR3 coding sequence is TGTGCCTGTGACACCGTGGGGGATATAGGATCCTGGGACACCCGACAGATGTTTTTC. It specifies CACDTVGDIGSWDTRQMFF.

There are a few counts of this clone. Distinct nucleotide sequences in the sample also encode this CDR3. The chain links TRDV1 to TRDJ1, with 8 bases lining up with TRDD3. V gave up 1 base and J gave up 1 base; unmatched junction bases: 41. Germline loops: CDR1 TSWWSYY, CDR2 QGS. The CDR3 has 28 residues. CDR3 sequence reads: CALGERGWPRCLPGTGGPQLICTDKLIF. CDR3 in DNA: TGTGCTCTTGGGGAACGGGGCTGGCCGAGATGCCTGCCAGGTACTGGGGGGCCTCAACTGATCTGCACCGATAAACTCATCTTT.

On this clone itself: Other DNA sequences in the same sample also yield this CDR3. The gene calls are TRDV1 and TRDJ1, with TRDD3 matching 7 bases. The CDR3 spans 22 residues. The V and J ends lost 1 base and 3 bases, in that order; junction bases with no gene match: 26. Germline values: CDR1 TSWWSYY, CDR2 QGS. The CDR3 DNA sequence: TGTGCTCTTGGGGAACGGAGCGTTCGTAAGCAAGGGGATATAGGTGGCGCCGATAAACTCATCTTT. Translating gives CALGERSVRKQGDIGGADKLIF.

This clone was found a few times. This chain links TRDV1 with TRDJ1, with 10 bases aligning to TRDD3. Germline loops: CDR1 TSWWSYY, CDR2 QGS. V was pared by 2 bases and J by 0 bases, with 15 bases of the junction left unmatched. CDR3 length equals 20 residues. The CDR3 nucleotides are TGTGCTCTTGGGGAATCTTCCTTACTGGGGGATGATCTCTACACCGATAAACTCATCTTT. Its translation: CALGESSLLGDDLYTDKLIF.

As to this clone: TCRdb's protein for this DNA is that of a much larger clone and differs from the translation at residue 12, likely a read error; the protein shown is the DNA translation. This chain uses TRDV2 with TRDJ1; D call uncertain. Germline V gene sequence: CDR1 GEAIGNYY, CDR2 EKD. CDR3 length: 14 residues. This chain's CDR3 is CACDTGLEGDKPIF. The CDR3 DNA reads TGTGCCTGTGACACCGGGCTGGAAGGCGATAAACCCATCTTT.

This clone came up a few times. The TCRdb record carries a much larger clone's protein, which differs from this DNA's translation at residue 14; a read error is the likely cause, and the protein listed here is the DNA translation. The rearrangement links TRDV1 to TRDJ1; possibly TRDD3 for D (5 bases). CDR1 is TSWWSYY and CDR2 is QGS in the germline V gene. The CDR3 length is 16 residues. DNA of the CDR3: TGTGCTCTTGGGGGACTGAAGGGCTGGGACACCGATAAACCCATCTTT. It is translated as CALGGLKGWDTDKPIF.

Worth noting for this clone: A much larger clone lies one base from this, so it may be a read error. The sample holds other DNA sequences that translate to the same CDR3. The gene calls are TRDV2 and TRDJ3, with D maybe TRDD3 (6 bases). V dropped 0 bases and J dropped 0 bases, with 17 bases sitting between them. CDR1 is GEAIGNYY, CDR2 EKD, per germline. This CDR3 contains 20 residues. CDR3 sequence (DNA): TGTGCCTGTGACACCGTATCTGGGGTCCCCAGCTCCTGGGACACCCGACAGATGTTTTTC. It yields the protein CACDTVSGVPSSWDTRQMFF.

Comment on this clone: This DNA's translation and the protein TCRdb lists, from a much larger clone, do not match at residue 7, likely due to a read error; the protein shown is translated from the DNA. The chain uses TRDV2 and TRDJ1; unclear D gene. V was cut by 1 base and J by 1 base, with 12 bases left in between. The germline CDR1 and CDR2 sequences are GEAIGNYY and EKD. The CDR3 extends over 15 amino acids. DNA of the CDR3: TGTGCCTGTGACACGGTGGTGATCCCCACCGATAAACTCATCTTT. This encodes CACDTVVIPTDKLIF.

The sample holds a few counts of this clone. The sample has other DNA sequences that encode this CDR3 too. The chain couples TRAV29/DV5 to TRDJ1; D perhaps matches TRDD1 (6 bases). There are 13 residues in the CDR3. The germline CDR1 and CDR2 sequences are NSMFDY and ISSIKDK. V dropped 5 bases and J dropped 5 bases, with 16 bases sitting between them. CDR3 bases: TGTGCAGCCACCCATAAAATAGGGGATAAACTCATCTTT. Translation gives CAATHKIGDKLIF.